These T cell receptor beta chains were read from a single sample in a study of glioma-infiltrating T cells. From the multiplex PCR reads, TCRdb called clonotypes with MiXCR, one entry per CDR3 protein. The table shows tens of thousands of distinct CDR3 sequences, with 20% to 25% occurring only once. Sequenced sample: glioma tissue, nonneoplastic brain tissue, or PBMCs (not recorded which). All receptors derive from a human donor with low-grade glioma or glioblastoma, undergoing nonglioma brain surgery, or in good health (not recorded which). Both conserved end residues are part of each CDR3. A D gene is named only where the DNA matches it firmly. Clone size is shown for a subset of rows, as once, few, many or a class of expanded clone.

length	size	D	V	J	DNA	CDR3
11	many	TRBD1	TRBV29-1	TRBJ1-1	TGCAGCGTTGCGGACAGGACTGAAGCTTTCTTT	CSVADRTEAFF
12	many	-	TRBV28	TRBJ2-4	TGTGCCAGCAGTGGAGAGCTGGGAGCCGGGTACTTC	CASSGELGAGYF
17	-	-	TRBV6-5	TRBJ2-1	TGTGCCATCAGTTACTTCCCTCCCATCCCAACCTACAATGCGCAGTTCTTC	CAISYFPPIPTYNAQFF
16	many	-	TRBV28	TRBJ2-1	TGTGCCAGCAGCCCTGCGATCCTCCCGAACCACAATGAGCAGTTCTTC	CASSPAILPNHNEQFF
14	many	-	TRBV6-1	TRBJ1-6	TGTGCCAGCTCGGGCAGGTCGCTTAATTCACCCCTCCACTTT	CASSGRSLNSPLHF
15	many	-	TRBV6-1	TRBJ2-7	TGTGCCAGCAGTTCTCCCACCTGGAGCTCCTACGAGCAGTACTTC	CASSSPTWSSYEQYF
13	few	TRBD1	TRBV11-2	TRBJ1-3	TGTGCCAGCAGCCGGGACAGGGGAAACACCATATATTTT	CASSRDRGNTIYF
14	many	-	TRBV3-1	TRBJ2-7	TGTGCCAGCAGCCAAGCGAATCCTTACGAGAAGCAGTACTTC	CASSQANPYEKQYF
13	few	-	TRBV3-1	TRBJ1-1	TGTGCCAGCAGCCCCTACCTAAGACAGGAAGCTTTCTTT	CASSPYLRQEAFF
13	many	-	TRBV10-3	TRBJ1-5	TGTGCCATCAGTGCGCGTGAGAGCCAGCCCCAGCATTTT	CAISARESQPQHF
16	few	TRBD2	TRBV7-9	TRBJ2-2	TGTGCCAGCAGCTTATACGGGGGGACTAACACCGGGGAGCTGTTTTTT	CASSLYGGTNTGELFF
13	many	-	TRBV20-1	TRBJ1-5	TGCAGTGCCCAGATACGTAGGGATCAGCCCCAGCATTTT	CSAQIRRDQPQHF
14	many	-	TRBV20-1	TRBJ2-2	TGCAGTGCTAGGGTGCTAGCTAACACCGGGGAGCTGTTTTTT	CSARVLANTGELFF
15	many	-	TRBV12-3/TRBV12-4	TRBJ2-1	TGTGCCAGCAGTCGTAGCGGAAGCTCCTACAATGAGCAGTTCTTC	CASSRSGSSYNEQFF